The 24 T cell receptor beta chains below all came from one sample that was sequenced in a study of T cell clonotyping in hematopoietic cell transplantation. Assay used: immunoSEQ multiplex PCR; TCRdb lists only in-frame clones, some missing. This sample has roughly 10,000 clones, with 89% found just once. The specimen was PBMCs, collected 180 days after allogeneic stem cell transplant. These receptors all stem from a male patient aged 55 to 69 who had an allogeneic stem cell transplant from an unrelated donor, so the T cells may come from the graft donor. Some clones in this sample may be carry-over from other donors' samples.

V usage is TRBV12-5 and J usage is TRBJ1-1; D remains unclear. The CDR3 is made up of 14 amino acids. The germline CDR1 and CDR2 sequences are LGHNT and FRNRAP. V lost 4 bases and J 1 base, leaving 10 bases between the germline ends. The CDR3 loop reads CASGSRLGNTEAFF. CDR3 coding DNA: TGTGCTAGTGGTTCCCGACTCGGGAACACTGAAGCTTTCTTT.

This chain links TRBV7-2 with TRBJ1-1; D possibly corresponds to TRBD1 (5 bases). The V end was cut by 2 bases, the J end by 3 bases, with 10 bases between. Germline lookup yields CDR1 SGHTA and CDR2 FQGNSA. This CDR3 is built from 14 residues. Written as DNA, the CDR3 is TGTGCCAGCAGCTTACAGGGTCGTGACACTGAAGCTTTCTTT. The encoded protein is CASSLQGRDTEAFF.

This clone was recorded only once. The genes are TRBV2 and TRBJ2-3; 12 nucleotides align to TRBD2. The CDR3 length is 18 residues. CDR1 SNHLY and CDR2 FYNNEI come from the germline V gene. V lost 2 bases, J lost 4 bases, and 10 bases stayed unmatched. CDR3 coding DNA: TGTGCCAGCAGTGAACCCCATGCCTGGACTAGCGGGGCAGATACGCAGTATTTT. Its translation: CASSEPHAWTSGADTQYF.

This clone was observed once. The chain links TRBV29-1 to TRBJ2-2; 7 nucleotides match TRBD1. V trimming: 5 bases; J trimming: 3 bases; junction bases outside the gene matches: 6. This CDR3 comprises 14 residues. CDR1 and CDR2 from the germline V gene are SQVTM and ANQGSEA. The CDR3, as DNA: TGCAGCGTTAGGGGTCAGGGGGACACCGGGGAGCTGTTTTTT. Its protein product is CSVRGQGDTGELFF.

The genes are TRBV19 and TRBJ1-5; tentatively, D is TRBD1 (5 bases). The germline CDR1 and CDR2 sequences are LNHDA and SQIVND (reference sequence). The CDR3 runs to 13 residues. V was clipped by 3 bases and J by 5 bases, with 8 bases between them. CDR3 bases: TGTGCCAGTAGTATGTCAGGGTATCAGCCCCAGCATTTT. It specifies CASSMSGYQPQHF.

This CDR3 reads CASSLSGRGDYGYTF. The CDR3 DNA follows: TGCGCCAGCAGCTTGAGCGGCAGGGGGGACTATGGCTACACCTTC. V and J are TRBV5-1 and TRBJ1-2; 7 nucleotides match TRBD1. V shed 1 base and J 3 bases; nucleotides not matched to a gene: 6. The CDR3 loop spans 15 amino acids. Germline V lookup: CDR1 SGHRS, CDR2 YFSETQ.

The chain has TRBV7-9 and TRBJ2-2; the D gene is possibly TRBD2 (5 bases). The length of the CDR3 is 12 residues. The germline V gene encodes CDR1 SEHNR and CDR2 FQNEAQ (reference sequence). Trimming removed 3 bases at V and 8 bases at J, with 7 bases between. Here the CDR3 reads CASSLLAGELFF. CDR3 in DNA: TGTGCCAGCAGCTTGCTAGCTGGGGAGCTGTTTTTT.

V usage is TRBV19 and J usage is TRBJ1-3, with D unresolved. V was trimmed by 9 bases and J by 4 bases, leaving 7 bases between them. The CDR3 has 11 amino acids. Germline CDR1 reads LNHDA; CDR2 reads SQIVND (reference sequence). The CDR3 loop is CASVGGNTIYF. The CDR3 nucleotides are TGTGCCAGCGTAGGCGGAAACACCATATATTTT.

CDR3 bases: TGCGCCAGCAGCCAAGATCGATTGAACACCGGGGAGCTGTTTTTT. Amino acid sequence: CASSQDRLNTGELFF. The chain links TRBV4-3 to TRBJ2-2; D is uncertain. V was pared by 0 bases and J by 1 base, with 6 bases between. This CDR3 contains 15 residues. Germline V lookup: CDR1 LGHNA, CDR2 YSLEER.

This clone was seen a handful of times. The V gene is TRBV7-9, the J gene TRBJ1-1; TRBD1 agrees at 9 bases. The CDR3 loop spans 15 amino acids. From germline, CDR1 is SEHNR and CDR2 FQNEAQ (reference sequence). V lost 5 bases and J lost 6; bases outside the gene matches: 10. Written as DNA, the CDR3 is TGTGCCAGCAGCACACAGGGGGCGGCCCGGGCTGAAGCTTTCTTT. Amino acid sequence: CASSTQGAARAEAFF.

This clone was observed a single time. The chain uses TRBV4-3 and TRBJ2-7, with D perhaps TRBD1 (5 bases). The V and J ends lost 4 bases and 5 bases respectively, with 15 bases between them. Looked up from germline, CDR1 is LGHNA and CDR2 is YSLEER. This CDR3 region has 14 residues. CDR3 protein: CASSPSRRAHEQYF. The DNA of the CDR3 is TGCGCCAGCAGCCCCAGCCGCAGGGCCCACGAGCAGTACTTC.

V and J are TRBV10-3 and TRBJ2-2; 7 bases agree with TRBD1. V trimming: 10 bases; J trimming: 0 bases; junction bases outside the gene matches: 5. CDR3 length equals 14 residues. The germline gives CDR1 ENHRY, CDR2 SYGVKD. CDR3 DNA: TGTGCCAGCCGCCAGGGGGCGAACACCGGGGAGCTGTTTTTT. Its protein product is CASRQGANTGELFF.

The genes are TRBV19 and TRBJ2-1, with D possibly matching TRBD1 (6 bases). The CDR3 totals 16 residues. In germline, CDR1 is LNHDA, CDR2 SQIVND (reference sequence). Trimming took 0 bases from V and 4 from J, leaving 13 bases between them. This CDR3 is CASSIDFDRRYNEQFF. The CDR3 nucleotides read TGTGCCAGTAGTATAGACTTCGACAGGAGATACAATGAGCAGTTCTTC.

V and J are TRBV10-3 and TRBJ1-2; D is uncertain. Germline loops: CDR1 ENHRY, CDR2 SYGVKD. The ends were cut back, 4 bases at V and 5 bases at J, with 8 bases in the middle. The CDR3 totals 12 residues. Here the CDR3 DNA reads TGTGCCATCAGTGGTCAGTCTTATGGCTACACCTTC. This translates into CAISGQSYGYTF.

The CDR3 spells CASTPTGSSNTEAFF. The CDR3 bases are TGTGCCAGTACACCAACGGGGTCCTCGAACACTGAAGCTTTCTTT. The chain recombines TRBV19 with TRBJ1-1; no definite D call. CDR3 size: 15 residues. Germline V gives CDR1 LNHDA, CDR2 SQIVND (reference sequence). V dropped 7 bases and J dropped 1 base, with 16 bases sitting between them.

This chain links TRBV7-9 with TRBJ2-1, with TRBD1 matching over 7 bases. The germline V gene encodes CDR1 SEHNR and CDR2 FQNEAQ (reference sequence). Trimming at V came to 6 bases and at J to 0 bases, leaving 5 bases not matched to a gene. The CDR3 is made up of 15 amino acids. The CDR3 region has the DNA TGTGCCAGCAGTTCCGGGACAGCCTCCTACAATGAGCAGTTCTTC. Residues: CASSSGTASYNEQFF.

The V gene is TRBV27, the J gene TRBJ1-2; a possible D gene is TRBD1 (5 bases). Trimming took 4 bases from V and 1 from J, leaving 10 bases between them. CDR1 and CDR2 (germline): MNHEY, SMNVEV (reference sequence). The CDR3 spans 14 residues. The CDR3 sequence: CASSSGTLNYGYTF. The CDR3 nucleotides are TGTGCCAGCAGTTCGGGGACCCTTAACTATGGCTACACCTTC.

This rearrangement joins TRBV19 to TRBJ1-1, with TRBD1 matching over 8 bases. CDR1 is LNHDA and CDR2 is SQIVND in the germline V gene (reference sequence). The CDR3 contains 16 residues. V shed 3 bases, J shed 0 bases, and the junction held 6 bases outside the gene matches. The CDR3 DNA is TGTGCCAGTAGTATTGGTGCGACAGGGGTGAACACTGAAGCTTTCTTT. Protein product: CASSIGATGVNTEAFF.

The table lists this clone with a few counts. This chain links TRBV5-1 with TRBJ2-7; TRBD1 or TRBD2 may be the D gene (6 bases each). This CDR3 is 15 amino acids long. Germline CDR1 and CDR2: SGHRS and YFSETQ. Trimming shortened V by 3 bases and J by 2 bases, and 15 bases separated the two germline ends. The CDR3 here is CASSSEGGPAYEQYF. CDR3 nucleotides: TGCGCCAGCAGCTCAGAGGGGGGCCCCGCCTACGAGCAGTACTTC. The full variable domain, in which reference TRBV5-1 and TRBJ2-7 provide the parts outside the CDR3, is KAGVTQTPRYLIKTRGQQVTLSCSPISGHRSVSWYQQTPGQGLQFLFEYFSETQRNKGNFPGRFSGRQFSNSRSEMNVSTLELGDSALYLCASSSEGGPAYEQYFGPGTRLTVT.

The genes are TRBV5-5 and TRBJ1-4, with a weak D call TRBD1 (6 bases). Trimming removed 4 bases at V and 7 bases at J, with 20 bases between. Germline V gives CDR1 SGHKS, CDR2 YYEKEE (reference sequence). The CDR3 is 16 amino acids. This chain's CDR3 is CASSPGDGGSSEKLFF. The CDR3 DNA is TGTGCCAGCAGCCCGGGGGACGGGGGCTCAAGTGAAAAACTGTTTTTT.

The V gene is TRBV6-1, the J gene TRBJ1-5; 8 nucleotides agree with TRBD1. CDR1 and CDR2 from the germline V gene are MNHNS and SASEGT. Unmatched junction bases numbered 4, after V lost 5 bases and J lost 7 bases. CDR3 length: 13 amino acids. For the CDR3, the DNA is TGTGCCAGCAGTACAGGGGGTCGGCAGCCCCAGCATTTT. It encodes CASSTGGRQPQHF.

The V call is TRBV9, the J call TRBJ1-1, with D possibly matching TRBD1 (5 bases). CDR3 length equals 12 residues. Trimming removed 5 bases at V and 1 base at J, with 6 bases between. Germline V gene sequence: CDR1 SGDLS, CDR2 YYNGEE. The CDR3 DNA follows: TGTGCCAGCAGTGGGGGGAACACTGAAGCTTTCTTT. Protein product: CASSGGNTEAFF.

The genes are TRBV23-1 and TRBJ2-7, with 7 bases fitting TRBD1. TRBV23-1 is flagged as an ORF with uncertain function. The CDR3 sequence is 17 residues long. J lost 0 bases, V lost 2 bases, and 10 bases had no gene match. The CDR3 DNA reads as TGCGCCAGCAGTCAAGCCCCAAGACAGGGAAGCTCCTACGAGCAGTACTTC. Residues: CASSQAPRQGSSYEQYF.

The V and J genes are TRBV4-3 and TRBJ2-1, with D possibly TRBD2 on 6 matching bases. Trimming shortened V by 3 bases and J by 3 bases, and 6 bases separated the two germline ends. CDR1 is LGHNA, CDR2 YSLEER, per germline. The CDR3 has 13 residues. CDR3 protein: CASSQRGYNEQFF. In DNA form, the CDR3 reads TGCGCCAGCAGCCAGCGGGGCTACAATGAGCAGTTCTTC.